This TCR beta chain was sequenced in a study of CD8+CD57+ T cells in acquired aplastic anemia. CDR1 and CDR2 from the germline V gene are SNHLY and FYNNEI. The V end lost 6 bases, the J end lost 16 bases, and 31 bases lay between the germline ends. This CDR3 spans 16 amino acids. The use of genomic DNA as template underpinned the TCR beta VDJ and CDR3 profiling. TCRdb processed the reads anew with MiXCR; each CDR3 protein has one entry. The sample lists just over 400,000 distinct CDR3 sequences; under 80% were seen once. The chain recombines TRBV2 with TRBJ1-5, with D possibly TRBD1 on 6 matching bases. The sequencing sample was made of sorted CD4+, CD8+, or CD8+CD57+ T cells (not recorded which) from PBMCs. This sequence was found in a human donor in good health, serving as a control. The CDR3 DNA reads TGTGCCAGCAGCCGCCGGACAGCGAGAAGCTCTGGGGCCAACCATTTT. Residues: CASSRRTARSSGANHF.